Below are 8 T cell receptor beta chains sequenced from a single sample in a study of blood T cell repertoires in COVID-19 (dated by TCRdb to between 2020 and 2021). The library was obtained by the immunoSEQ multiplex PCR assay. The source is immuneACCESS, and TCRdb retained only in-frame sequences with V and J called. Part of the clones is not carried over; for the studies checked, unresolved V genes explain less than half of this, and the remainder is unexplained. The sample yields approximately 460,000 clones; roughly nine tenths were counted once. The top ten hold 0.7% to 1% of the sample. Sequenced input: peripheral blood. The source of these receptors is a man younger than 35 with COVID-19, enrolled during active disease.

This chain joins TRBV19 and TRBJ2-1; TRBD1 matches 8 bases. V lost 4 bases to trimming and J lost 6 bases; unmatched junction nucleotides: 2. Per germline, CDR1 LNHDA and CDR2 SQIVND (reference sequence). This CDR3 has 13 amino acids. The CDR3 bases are TGTGCCAGTAGTAACAGGGGGGTCAATGAGCAGTTCTTC. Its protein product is CASSNRGVNEQFF. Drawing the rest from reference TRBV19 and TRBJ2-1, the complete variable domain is DGGITQSPKYLFRKEGQNVTLSCEQNLNHDAMYWYRQDPGQGLRLIYYSQIVNDFQKGDIAEGYSVSREKKESFPLTVTSAQKNPTAFYLCASSNRGVNEQFFGPGTRLTVL.

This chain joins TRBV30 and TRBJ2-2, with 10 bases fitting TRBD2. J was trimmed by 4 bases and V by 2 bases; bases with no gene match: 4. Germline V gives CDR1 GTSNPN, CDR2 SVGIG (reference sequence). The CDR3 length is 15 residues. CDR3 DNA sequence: TGTGCCTGGAGTCGGGTAGCGGGAGGCACCGGGGAGCTGTTTTTT. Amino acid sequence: CAWSRVAGGTGELFF. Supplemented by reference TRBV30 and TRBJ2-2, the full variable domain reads SQTIHQWPATLVQPVGSPLSLECTVEGTSNPNLYWYRQAAGRGLQLLFYSVGIGQISSEVPQNLSASRPQDRQFILSSKKLLLSDSGFYLCAWSRVAGGTGELFFGEGSRLTVL.

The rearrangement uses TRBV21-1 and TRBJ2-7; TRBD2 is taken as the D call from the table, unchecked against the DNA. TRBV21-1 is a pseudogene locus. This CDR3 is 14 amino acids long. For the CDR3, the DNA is TGTGCCATCGAGGCCGACTGTACCTCCTACGAGCAGTACTTC. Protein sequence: CAIEADCTSYEQYF.

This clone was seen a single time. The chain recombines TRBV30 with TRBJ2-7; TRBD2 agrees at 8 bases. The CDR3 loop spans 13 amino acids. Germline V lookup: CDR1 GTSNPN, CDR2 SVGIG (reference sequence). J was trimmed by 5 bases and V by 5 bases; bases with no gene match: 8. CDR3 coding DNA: TGTGCCTGGGGGCGGGGGGCGGTCGACGAGCAGTACTTC. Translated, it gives CAWGRGAVDEQYF. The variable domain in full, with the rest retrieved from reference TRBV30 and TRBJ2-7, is SQTIHQWPATLVQPVGSPLSLECTVEGTSNPNLYWYRQAAGRGLQLLFYSVGIGQISSEVPQNLSASRPQDRQFILSSKKLLLSDSGFYLCAWGRGAVDEQYFGPGTRLTVT.

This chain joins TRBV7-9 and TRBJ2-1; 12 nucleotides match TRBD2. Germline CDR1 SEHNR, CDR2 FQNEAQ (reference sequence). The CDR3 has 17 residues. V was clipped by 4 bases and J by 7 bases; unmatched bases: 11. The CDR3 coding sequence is TGTGCCAGCAGCTCGGATCTAGCGGGGGGGTACTCTAATGAGCAGTTCTTC. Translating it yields CASSSDLAGGYSNEQFF.

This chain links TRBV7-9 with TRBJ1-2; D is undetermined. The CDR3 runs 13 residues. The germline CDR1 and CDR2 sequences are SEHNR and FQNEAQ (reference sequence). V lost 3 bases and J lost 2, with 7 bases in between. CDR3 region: CASSFGQNYGYTF. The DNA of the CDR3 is TGTGCCAGCAGCTTTGGCCAAAACTATGGCTACACCTTC.

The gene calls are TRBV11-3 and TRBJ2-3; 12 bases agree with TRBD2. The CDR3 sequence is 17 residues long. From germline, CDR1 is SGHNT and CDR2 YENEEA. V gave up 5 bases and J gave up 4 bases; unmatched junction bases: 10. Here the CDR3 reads CASSLNPSGRGADTQYF. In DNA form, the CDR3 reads TGTGCCAGCAGCCTGAATCCTAGCGGGAGGGGGGCAGATACGCAGTATTTT.

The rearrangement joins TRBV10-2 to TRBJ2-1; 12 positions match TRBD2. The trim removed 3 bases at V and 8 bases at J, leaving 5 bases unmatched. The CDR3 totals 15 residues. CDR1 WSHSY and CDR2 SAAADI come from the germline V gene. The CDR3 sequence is CASSEVTSGRYEQFF. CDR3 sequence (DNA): TGCGCCAGCAGTGAAGTTACTAGCGGGAGGTATGAGCAGTTCTTC.